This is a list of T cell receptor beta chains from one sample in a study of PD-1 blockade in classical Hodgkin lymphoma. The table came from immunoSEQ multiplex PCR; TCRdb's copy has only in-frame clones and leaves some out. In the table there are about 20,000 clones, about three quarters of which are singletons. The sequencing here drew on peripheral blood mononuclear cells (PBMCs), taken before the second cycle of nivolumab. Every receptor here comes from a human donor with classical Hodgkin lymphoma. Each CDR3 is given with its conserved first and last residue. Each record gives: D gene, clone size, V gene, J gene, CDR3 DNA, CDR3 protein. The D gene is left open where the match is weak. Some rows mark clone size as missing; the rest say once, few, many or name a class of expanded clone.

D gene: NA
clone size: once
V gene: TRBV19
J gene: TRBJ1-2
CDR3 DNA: TGTGCCAGTAGTATAGACGGGGGGAGTAAGTCCGCATATGGCTACACCTTC
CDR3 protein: CASSIDGGSKSAYGYTF

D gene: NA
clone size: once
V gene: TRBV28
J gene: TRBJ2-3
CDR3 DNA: TGTGCCAGCACCATCAAACTAGTTTCGGATACGCAGTATTTT
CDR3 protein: CASTIKLVSDTQYF

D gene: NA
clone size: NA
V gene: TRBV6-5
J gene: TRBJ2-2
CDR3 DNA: TGTGCCAGCAGTAACCGGGGGTTGAACACCGGGGAGCTGTTTTTT
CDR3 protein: CASSNRGLNTGELFF

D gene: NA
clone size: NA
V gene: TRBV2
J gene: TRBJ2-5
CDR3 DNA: TGTGCCAGCAGTGAACGGACCTCGCAAGAGACCCAGTACTTC
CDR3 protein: CASSERTSQETQYF

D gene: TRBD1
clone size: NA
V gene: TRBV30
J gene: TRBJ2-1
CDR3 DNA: TGTGCCTGGAGTGAGGCGACAGGGTTAAGGAATGAGCAGTTCTTC
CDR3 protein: CAWSEATGLRNEQFF

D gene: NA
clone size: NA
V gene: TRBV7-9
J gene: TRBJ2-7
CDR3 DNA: TGTGCCAGCAGCTTAGGGCAGATCTACGAGCAGTACTTC
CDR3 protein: CASSLGQIYEQYF

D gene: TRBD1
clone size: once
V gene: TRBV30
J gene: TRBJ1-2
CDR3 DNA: TGTGCCTGGAGGCAAACAGGGGGCGCAGACTACACCTTC
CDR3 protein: CAWRQTGGADYTF

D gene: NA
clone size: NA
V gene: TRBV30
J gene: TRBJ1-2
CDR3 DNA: TGTGCCTGGAGTCCCAGGGTTAACTATGGCTACACCTTC
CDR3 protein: CAWSPRVNYGYTF

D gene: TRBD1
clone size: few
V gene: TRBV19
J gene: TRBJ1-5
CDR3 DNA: TGTGCCAGTAGTACACAGGGGGCTAGCAATCAGCCCCAGCATTTT
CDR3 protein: CASSTQGASNQPQHF

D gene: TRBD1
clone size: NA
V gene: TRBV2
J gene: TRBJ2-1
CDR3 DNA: TGTGCCAGCAGTGAACCCCAGGGGGAAGAGCAGTTCTTC
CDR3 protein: CASSEPQGEEQFF

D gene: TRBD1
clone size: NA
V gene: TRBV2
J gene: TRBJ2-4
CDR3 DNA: TGTGCCGGAGGACAGGGGTCAAACATTCAGTACTTC
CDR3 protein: CAGGQGSNIQYF

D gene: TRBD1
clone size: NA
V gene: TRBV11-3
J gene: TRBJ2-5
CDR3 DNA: TGTGCCAGCAGCGCCGACAGGGGGCGAGAGACCCAGTACTTC
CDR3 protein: CASSADRGRETQYF

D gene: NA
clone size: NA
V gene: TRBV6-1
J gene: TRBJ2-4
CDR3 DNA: TGTGCCGGACCCACAGGTCCCGACATTCAGTACTTC
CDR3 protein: CAGPTGPDIQYF